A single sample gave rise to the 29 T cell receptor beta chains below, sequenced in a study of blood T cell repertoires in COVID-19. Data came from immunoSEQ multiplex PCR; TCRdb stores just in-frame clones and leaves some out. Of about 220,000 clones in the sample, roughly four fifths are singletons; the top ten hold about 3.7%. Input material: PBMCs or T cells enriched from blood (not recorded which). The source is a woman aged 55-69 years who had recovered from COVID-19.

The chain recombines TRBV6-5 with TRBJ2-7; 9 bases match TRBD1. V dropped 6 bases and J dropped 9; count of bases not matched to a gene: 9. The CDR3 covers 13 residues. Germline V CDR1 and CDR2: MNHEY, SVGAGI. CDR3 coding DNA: TGTGCCAGCAGCTCGGGACAGGGTCTCCGGCAGTACTTC. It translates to CASSSGQGLRQYF.

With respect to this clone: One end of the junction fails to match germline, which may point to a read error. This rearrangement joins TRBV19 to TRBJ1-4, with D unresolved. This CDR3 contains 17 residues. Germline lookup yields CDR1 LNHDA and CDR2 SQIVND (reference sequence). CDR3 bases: TGTACCAGTAGTAGACCCACGAGGAGGGCAACTAATGAAAAACTGTTTTTT. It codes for CTSSRPTRRATNEKLFF.

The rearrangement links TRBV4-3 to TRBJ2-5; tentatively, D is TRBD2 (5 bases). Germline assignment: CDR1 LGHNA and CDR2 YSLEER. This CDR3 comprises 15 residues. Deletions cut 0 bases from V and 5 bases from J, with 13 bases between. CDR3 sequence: CASSQDSVVVETQYF. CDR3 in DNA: TGCGCCAGCAGCCAAGATAGCGTTGTTGTGGAGACCCAGTACTTC.

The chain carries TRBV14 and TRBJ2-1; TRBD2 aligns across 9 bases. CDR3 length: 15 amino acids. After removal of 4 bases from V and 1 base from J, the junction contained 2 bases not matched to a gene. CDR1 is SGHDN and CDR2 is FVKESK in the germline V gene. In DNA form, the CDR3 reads TGTGCCAGCAGCCTGAGCGGGGGGTCCTACAATGAGCAGTTCTTC. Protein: CASSLSGGSYNEQFF. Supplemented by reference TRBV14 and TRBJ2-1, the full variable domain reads EAGVTQFPSHSVIEKGQTVTLRCDPISGHDNLYWYRRVMGKEIKFLLHFVKESKQDESGMPNNRFLAERTGGTYSTLKVQPAELEDSGVYFCASSLSGGSYNEQFFGPGTRLTVL.

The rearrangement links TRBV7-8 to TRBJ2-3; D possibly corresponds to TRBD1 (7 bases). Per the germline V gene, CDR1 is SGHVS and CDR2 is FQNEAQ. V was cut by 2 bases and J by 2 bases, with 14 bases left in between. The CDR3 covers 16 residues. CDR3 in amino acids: CASSLRGRGHTDTQYF. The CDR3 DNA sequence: TGTGCCAGCAGCTTAAGGGGGCGGGGTCACACAGATACGCAGTATTTT.

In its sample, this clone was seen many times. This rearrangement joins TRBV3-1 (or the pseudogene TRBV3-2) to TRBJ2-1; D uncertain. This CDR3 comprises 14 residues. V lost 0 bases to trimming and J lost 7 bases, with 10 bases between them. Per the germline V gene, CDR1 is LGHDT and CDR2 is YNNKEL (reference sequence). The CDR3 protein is CASSQDPGFNEQFF. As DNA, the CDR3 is TGTGCCAGCAGCCAAGATCCAGGATTTAATGAGCAGTTCTTC.

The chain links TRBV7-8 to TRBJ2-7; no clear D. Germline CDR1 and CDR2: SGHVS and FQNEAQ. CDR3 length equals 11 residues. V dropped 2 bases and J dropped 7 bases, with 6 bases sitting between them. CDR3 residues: CASSLRVEQYF. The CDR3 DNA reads TGTGCCAGCAGCTTACGCGTGGAGCAGTACTTC.

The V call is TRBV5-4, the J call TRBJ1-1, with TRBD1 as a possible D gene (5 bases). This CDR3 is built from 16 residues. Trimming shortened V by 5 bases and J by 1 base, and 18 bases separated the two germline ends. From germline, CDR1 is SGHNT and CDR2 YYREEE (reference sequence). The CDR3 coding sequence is TGTGCCAGCAGACCAGACAGCCAACTACCGAACACTGAAGCTTTCTTT. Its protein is CASRPDSQLPNTEAFF.

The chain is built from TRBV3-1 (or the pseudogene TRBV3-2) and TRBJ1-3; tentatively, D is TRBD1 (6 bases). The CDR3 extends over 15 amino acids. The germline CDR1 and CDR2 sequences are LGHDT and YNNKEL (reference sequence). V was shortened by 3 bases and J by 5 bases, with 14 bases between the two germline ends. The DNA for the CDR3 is TGTGCCAGCAGCCAGAGTACAGGGCCCCGAAACACCATATATTTT. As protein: CASSQSTGPRNTIYF.

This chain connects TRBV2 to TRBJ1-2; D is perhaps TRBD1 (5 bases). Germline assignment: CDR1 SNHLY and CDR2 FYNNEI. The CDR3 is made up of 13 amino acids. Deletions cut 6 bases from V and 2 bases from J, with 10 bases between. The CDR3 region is CASRTPGNYGYTF. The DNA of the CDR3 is TGTGCCAGCAGGACCCCAGGGAACTATGGCTACACCTTC. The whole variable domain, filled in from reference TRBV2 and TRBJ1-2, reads EPEVTQTPSHQVTQMGQEVILRCVPISNHLYFYWYRQILGQKVEFLVSFYNNEISEKSEIFDDQFSVERPDGSNFTLKIRSTKLEDSAMYFCASRTPGNYGYTFGSGTRLTVV.

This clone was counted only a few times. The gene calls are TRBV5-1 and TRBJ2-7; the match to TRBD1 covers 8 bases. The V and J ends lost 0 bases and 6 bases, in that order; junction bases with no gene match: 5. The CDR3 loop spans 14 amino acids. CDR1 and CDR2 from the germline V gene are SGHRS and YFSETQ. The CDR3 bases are TGCGCCAGCAGCTTGGGGACAGGGCCACGCGAGCAGTACTTC. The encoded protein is CASSLGTGPREQYF.

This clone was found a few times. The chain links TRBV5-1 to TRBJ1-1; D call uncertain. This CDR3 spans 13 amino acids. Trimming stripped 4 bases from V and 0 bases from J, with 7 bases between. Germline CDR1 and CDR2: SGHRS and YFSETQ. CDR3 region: CASSLMMNTEAFF. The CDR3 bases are TGCGCCAGCAGCCTAATGATGAACACTGAAGCTTTCTTT. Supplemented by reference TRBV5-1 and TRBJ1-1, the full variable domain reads KAGVTQTPRYLIKTRGQQVTLSCSPISGHRSVSWYQQTPGQGLQFLFEYFSETQRNKGNFPGRFSGRQFSNSRSEMNVSTLELGDSALYLCASSLMMNTEAFFGQGTRLTVV.

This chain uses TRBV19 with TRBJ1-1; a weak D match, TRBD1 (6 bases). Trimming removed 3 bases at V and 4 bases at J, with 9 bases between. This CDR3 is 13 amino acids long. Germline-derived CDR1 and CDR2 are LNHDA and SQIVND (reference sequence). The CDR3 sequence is CASSMSRGTEAFF. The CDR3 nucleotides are TGTGCCAGTAGTATGAGCAGGGGCACTGAAGCTTTCTTT. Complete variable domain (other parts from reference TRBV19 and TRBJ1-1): DGGITQSPKYLFRKEGQNVTLSCEQNLNHDAMYWYRQDPGQGLRLIYYSQIVNDFQKGDIAEGYSVSREKKESFPLTVTSAQKNPTAFYLCASSMSRGTEAFFGQGTRLTVV.

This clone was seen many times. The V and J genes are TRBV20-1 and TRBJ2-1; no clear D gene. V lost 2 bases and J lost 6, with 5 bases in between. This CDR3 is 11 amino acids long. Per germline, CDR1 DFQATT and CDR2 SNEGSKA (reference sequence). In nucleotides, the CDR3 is TGCAGTGCTAGAAACGGCAATGAGCAGTTCTTC. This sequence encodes CSARNGNEQFF.

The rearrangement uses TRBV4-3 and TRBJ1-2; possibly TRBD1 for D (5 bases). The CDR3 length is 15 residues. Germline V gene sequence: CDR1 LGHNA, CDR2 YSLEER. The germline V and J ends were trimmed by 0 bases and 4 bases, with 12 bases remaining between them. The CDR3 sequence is CASSQELTGSYGYTF. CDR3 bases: TGCGCCAGCAGCCAAGAACTTACAGGCAGCTATGGCTACACCTTC.

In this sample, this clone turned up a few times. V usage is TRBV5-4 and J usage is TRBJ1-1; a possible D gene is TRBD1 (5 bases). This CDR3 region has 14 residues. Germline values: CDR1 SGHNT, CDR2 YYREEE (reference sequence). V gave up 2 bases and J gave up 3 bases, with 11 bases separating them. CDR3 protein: CASSFQTAHTEAFF. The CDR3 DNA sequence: TGTGCCAGCAGCTTTCAGACAGCTCACACTGAAGCTTTCTTT.

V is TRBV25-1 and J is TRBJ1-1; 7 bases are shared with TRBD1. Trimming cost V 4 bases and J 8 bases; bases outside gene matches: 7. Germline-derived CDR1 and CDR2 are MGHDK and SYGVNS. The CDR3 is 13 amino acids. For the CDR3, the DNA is TGTGCCAGCAGTGGACAGGGAGCTTCGGAAGCTTTCTTT. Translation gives CASSGQGASEAFF.

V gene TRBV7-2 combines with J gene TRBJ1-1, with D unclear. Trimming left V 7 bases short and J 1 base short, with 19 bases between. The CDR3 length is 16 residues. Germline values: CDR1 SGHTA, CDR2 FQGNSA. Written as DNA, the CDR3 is TGTGCCAGCACCCTTTTTTTCGCCGGGTCGAACACTGAAGCTTTCTTT. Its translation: CASTLFFAGSNTEAFF. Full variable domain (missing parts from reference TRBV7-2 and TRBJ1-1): GAGVSQSPSNKVTEKGKDVELRCDPISGHTALYWYRQSLGQGLEFLIYFQGNSAPDKSGLPSDRFSAERTGGSVSTLTIQRTQQEDSAVYLCASTLFFAGSNTEAFFGQGTRLTVV.

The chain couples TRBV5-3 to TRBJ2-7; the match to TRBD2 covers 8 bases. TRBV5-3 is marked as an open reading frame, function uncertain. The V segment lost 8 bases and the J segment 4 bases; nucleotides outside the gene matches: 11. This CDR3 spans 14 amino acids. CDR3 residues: CASNKTSEHYEQYF. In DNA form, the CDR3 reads TGTGCCAGCAATAAGACTAGCGAACATTACGAGCAGTACTTC.

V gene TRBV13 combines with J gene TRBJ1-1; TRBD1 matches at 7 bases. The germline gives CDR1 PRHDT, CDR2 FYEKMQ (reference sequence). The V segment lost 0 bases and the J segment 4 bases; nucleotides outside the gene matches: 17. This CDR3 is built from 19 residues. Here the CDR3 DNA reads TGTGCCAGCAGCTTAGGTACCCCGACAGGGTTGATAGAGGGCACTGAAGCTTTCTTT. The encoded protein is CASSLGTPTGLIEGTEAFF.

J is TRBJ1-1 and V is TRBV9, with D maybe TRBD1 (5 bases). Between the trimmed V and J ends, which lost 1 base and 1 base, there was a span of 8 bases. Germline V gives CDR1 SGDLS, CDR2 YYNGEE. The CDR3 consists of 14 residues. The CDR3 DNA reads TGTGCCAGCAGCGTATATCAGGGGAACACTGAAGCTTTCTTT. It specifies CASSVYQGNTEAFF.

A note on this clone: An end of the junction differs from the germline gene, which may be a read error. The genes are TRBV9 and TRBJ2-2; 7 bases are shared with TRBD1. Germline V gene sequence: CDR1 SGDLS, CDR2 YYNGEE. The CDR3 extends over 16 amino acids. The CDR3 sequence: CASSANRDREHRGAVF. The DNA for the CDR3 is TGTGCCAGCAGCGCCAACCGGGACAGAGAACACCGGGGAGCTGTTTTT. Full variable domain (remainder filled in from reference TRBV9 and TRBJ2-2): DSGVTQTPKHLITATGQRVTLRCSPRSGDLSVYWYQQSLDQGLQFLIQYYNGEERAKGNILERFSAQQFPDLHSELNLSSLELGDSALYFCASSANRDREHRGAVFGEGSRLTVL.

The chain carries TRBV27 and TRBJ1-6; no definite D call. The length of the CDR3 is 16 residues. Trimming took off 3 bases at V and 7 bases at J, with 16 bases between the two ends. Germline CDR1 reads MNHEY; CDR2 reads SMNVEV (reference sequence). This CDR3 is CASSFLSGGYNSPLHF. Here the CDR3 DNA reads TGTGCCAGCAGTTTCCTAAGCGGAGGCTACAATTCACCCCTCCACTTT.

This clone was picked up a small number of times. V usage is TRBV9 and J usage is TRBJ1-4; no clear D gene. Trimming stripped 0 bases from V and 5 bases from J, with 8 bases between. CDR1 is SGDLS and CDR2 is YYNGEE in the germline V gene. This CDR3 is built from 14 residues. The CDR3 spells CASSVADWNEKLFF. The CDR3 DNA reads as TGTGCCAGCAGCGTAGCGGACTGGAATGAAAAACTGTTTTTT.

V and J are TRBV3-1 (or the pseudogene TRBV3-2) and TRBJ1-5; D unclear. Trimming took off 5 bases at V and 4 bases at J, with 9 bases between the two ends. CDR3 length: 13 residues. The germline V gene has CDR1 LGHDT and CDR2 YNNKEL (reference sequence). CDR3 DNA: TGTGCCAGCAGCAGTGCGGCAAATCAGCCCCAGCATTTT. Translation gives CASSSAANQPQHF.

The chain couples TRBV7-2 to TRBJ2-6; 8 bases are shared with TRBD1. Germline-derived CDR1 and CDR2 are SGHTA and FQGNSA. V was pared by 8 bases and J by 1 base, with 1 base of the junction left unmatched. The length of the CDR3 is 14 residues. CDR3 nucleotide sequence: TGTGCCAGCGACAGGGGTTCTGGGGCCAACGTCCTGACTTTC. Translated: CASDRGSGANVLTF.

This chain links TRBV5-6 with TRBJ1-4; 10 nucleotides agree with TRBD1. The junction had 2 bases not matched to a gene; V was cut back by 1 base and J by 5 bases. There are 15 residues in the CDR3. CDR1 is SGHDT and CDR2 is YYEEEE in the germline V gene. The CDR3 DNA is TGTGCCAGCAGCTTGTGGACAGGGGGGAATGAAAAACTGTTTTTT. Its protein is CASSLWTGGNEKLFF.

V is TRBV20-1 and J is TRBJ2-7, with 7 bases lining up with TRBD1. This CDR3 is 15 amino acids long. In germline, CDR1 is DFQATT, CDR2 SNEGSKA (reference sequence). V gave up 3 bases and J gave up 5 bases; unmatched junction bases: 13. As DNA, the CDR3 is TGCAGTGCTAGTCCCTCCCTGAACAGGGGCAACGAGCAGTACTTC. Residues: CSASPSLNRGNEQYF.

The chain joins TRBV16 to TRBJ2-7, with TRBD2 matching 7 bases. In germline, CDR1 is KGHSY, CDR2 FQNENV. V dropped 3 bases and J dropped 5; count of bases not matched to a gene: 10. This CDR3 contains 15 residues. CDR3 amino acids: CASSHTAGGSDEQYF. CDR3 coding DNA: TGTGCCAGCAGCCACACGGCGGGCGGGAGCGACGAGCAGTACTTC.